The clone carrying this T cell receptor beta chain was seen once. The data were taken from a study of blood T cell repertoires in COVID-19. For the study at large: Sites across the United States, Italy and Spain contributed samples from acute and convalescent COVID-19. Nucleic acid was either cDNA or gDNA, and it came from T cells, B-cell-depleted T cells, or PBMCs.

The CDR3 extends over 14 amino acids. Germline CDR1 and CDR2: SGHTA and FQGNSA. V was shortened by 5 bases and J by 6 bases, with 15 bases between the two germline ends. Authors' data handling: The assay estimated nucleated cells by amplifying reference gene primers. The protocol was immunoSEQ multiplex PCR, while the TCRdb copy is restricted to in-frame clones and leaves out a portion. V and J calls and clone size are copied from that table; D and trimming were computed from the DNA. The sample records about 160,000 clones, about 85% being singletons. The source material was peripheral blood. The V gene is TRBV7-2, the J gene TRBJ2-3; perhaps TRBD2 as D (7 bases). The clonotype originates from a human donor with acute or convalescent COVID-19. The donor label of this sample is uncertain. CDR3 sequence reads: CASSPARGGDTQYF. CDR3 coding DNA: TGTGCCAGCAGCCCCGCTAGGGGGGGCGATACGCAGTATTTT.